This TCR beta chain came from a study of T cell responses to AZD1222 COVID-19 vaccine. Germline V gene data show CDR1 as MNHEY and CDR2 as SVGAGI. V dropped 7 bases and J dropped 2; count of bases not matched to a gene: 6. The CDR3 spans 15 residues. This clone showed up just once. Here immunoSEQ multiplex PCR was the method, and the copy in TCRdb shows in-frame clones only, minus some. This sample has more than 85,000 clones; around 90% occur once, and the top ten carry around 1.5%. This chain connects TRBV6-5 to TRBJ1-5; 9 bases are a match to TRBD1. This receptor was taken from an adult in good health. This specimen consisted of peripheral blood, obtained on day 0 of AZD1222 vaccination. CDR3 bases: TGTGCCAGCACAACCACAGGGGGCGGCAATCAGCCCCAGCATTTT. Protein sequence: CASTTTGGGNQPQHF.